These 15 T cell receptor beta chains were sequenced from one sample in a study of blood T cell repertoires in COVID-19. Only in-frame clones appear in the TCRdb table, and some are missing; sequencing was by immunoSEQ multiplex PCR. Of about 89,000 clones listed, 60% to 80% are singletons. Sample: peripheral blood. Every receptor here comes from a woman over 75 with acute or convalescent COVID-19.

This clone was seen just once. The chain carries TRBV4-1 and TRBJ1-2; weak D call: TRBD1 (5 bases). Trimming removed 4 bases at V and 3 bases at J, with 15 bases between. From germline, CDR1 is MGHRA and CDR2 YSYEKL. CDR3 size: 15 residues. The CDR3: CASSPVARGDYGYTF. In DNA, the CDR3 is TGCGCCAGCAGCCCGGTCGCACGGGGGGACTATGGCTACACCTTC.

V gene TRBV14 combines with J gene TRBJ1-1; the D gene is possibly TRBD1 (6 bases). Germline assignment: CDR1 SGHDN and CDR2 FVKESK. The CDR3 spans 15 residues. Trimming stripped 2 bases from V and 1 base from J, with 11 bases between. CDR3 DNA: TGTGCCAGCAGCCAAACAGGGAACACGAACACTGAAGCTTTCTTT. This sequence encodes CASSQTGNTNTEAFF.

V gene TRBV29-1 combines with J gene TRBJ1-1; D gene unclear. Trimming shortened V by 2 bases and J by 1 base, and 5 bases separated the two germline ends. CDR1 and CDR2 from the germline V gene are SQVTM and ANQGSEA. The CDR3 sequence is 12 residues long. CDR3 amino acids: CSVERGNTEAFF. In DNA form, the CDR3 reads TGCAGCGTTGAACGCGGGAACACTGAAGCTTTCTTT. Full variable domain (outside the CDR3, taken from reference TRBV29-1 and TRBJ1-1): SAVISQKPSRDICQRGTSLTIQCQVDSQVTMMFWYRQQPGQSLTLIATANQGSEATYESGFVIDKFPISRPNLTFSTLTVSNMSPEDSSIYLCSVERGNTEAFFGQGTRLTVV.

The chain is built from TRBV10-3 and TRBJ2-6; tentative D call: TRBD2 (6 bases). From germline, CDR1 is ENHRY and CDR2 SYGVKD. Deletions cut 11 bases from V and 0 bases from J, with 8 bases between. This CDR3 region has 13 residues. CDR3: CAAGNSGANVLTF. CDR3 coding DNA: TGTGCCGCGGGAAACTCTGGGGCCAACGTCCTGACTTTC.

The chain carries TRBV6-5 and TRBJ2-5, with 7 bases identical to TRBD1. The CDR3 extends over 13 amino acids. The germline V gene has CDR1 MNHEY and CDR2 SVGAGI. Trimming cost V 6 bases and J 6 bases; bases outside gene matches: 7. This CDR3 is CASRIRQGQTQYF. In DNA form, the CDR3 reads TGTGCCAGCAGAATTAGACAGGGACAGACCCAGTACTTC.

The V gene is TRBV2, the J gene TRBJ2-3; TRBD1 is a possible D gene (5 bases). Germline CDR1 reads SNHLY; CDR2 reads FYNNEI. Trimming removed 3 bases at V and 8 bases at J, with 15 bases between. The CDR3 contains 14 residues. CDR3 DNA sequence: TGTGCCAGCAGTGAGGGTCCCAGGGCAGCTACGCAGTATTTT. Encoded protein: CASSEGPRAATQYF.

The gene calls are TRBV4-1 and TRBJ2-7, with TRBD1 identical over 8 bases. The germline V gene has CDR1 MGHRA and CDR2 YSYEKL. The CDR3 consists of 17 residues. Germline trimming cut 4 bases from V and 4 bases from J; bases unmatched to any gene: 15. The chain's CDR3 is CASSRNEGAGGEYEQYF. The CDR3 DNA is TGCGCCAGCAGCCGGAACGAGGGGGCAGGGGGCGAGTACGAGCAGTACTTC.

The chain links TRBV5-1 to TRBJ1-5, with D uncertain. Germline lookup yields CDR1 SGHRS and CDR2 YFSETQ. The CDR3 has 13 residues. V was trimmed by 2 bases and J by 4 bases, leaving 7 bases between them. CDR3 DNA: TGCGCCAGCAGCTTTGGAGGGAATCAGCCCCAGCATTTT. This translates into CASSFGGNQPQHF.

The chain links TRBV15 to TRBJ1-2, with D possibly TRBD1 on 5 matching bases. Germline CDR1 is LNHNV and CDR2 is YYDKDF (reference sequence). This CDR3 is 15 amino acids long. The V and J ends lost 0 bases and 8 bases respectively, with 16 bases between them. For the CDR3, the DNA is TGTGCCACCAGCAGAGATCTACGGGGGACCTTCGGCTACACCTTC. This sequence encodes CATSRDLRGTFGYTF.

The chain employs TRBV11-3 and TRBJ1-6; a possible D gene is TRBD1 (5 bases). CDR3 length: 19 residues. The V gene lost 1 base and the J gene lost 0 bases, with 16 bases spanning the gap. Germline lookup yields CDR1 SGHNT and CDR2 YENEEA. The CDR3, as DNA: TGTGCCAGCAGCTTAGTCGAATTACGGACAAGCTCCTATAATTCACCCCTCCACTTT. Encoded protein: CASSLVELRTSSYNSPLHF.

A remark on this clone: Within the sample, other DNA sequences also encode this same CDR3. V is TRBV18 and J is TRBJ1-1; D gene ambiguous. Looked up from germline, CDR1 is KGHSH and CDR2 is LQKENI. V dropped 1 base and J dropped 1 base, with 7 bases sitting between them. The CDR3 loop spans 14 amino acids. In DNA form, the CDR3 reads TGTGCCAGCTCACCACAGCGAGGGAACACTGAAGCTTTCTTT. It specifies CASSPQRGNTEAFF.

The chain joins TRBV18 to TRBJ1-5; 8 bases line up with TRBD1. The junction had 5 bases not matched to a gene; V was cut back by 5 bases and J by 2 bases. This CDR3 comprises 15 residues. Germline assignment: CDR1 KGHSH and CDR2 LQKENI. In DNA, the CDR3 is TGTGCCAGCTCAGATCAGGGGGCCGGCAATCAGCCCCAGCATTTT. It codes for CASSDQGAGNQPQHF. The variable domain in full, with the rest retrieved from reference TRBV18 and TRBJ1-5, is NAGVMQNPRHLVRRRGQEARLRCSPMKGHSHVYWYRQLPEEGLKFMVYLQKENIIDESGMPKERFSAEFPKEGPSILRIQQVVRGDSAAYFCASSDQGAGNQPQHFGDGTRLSIL.

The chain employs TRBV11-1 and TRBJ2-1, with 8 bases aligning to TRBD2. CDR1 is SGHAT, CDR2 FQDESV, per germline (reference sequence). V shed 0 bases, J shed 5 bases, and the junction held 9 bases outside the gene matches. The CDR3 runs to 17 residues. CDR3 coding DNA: TGTGCCAGCAGCTTAGCCCCCGGGACTAGAGGAGACAATGAGCAGTTCTTC. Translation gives CASSLAPGTRGDNEQFF.

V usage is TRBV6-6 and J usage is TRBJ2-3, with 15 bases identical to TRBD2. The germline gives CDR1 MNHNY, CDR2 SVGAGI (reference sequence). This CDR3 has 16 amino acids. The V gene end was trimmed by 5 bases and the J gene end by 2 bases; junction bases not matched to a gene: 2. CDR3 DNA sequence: TGTGCCAGCAGTCGGACTAGCGGGGGGGACACAGATACGCAGTATTTT. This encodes CASSRTSGGDTDTQYF.

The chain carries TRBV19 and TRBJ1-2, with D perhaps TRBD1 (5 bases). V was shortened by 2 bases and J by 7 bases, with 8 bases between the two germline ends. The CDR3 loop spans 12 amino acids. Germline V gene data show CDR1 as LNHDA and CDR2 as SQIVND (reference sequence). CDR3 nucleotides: TGTGCCAGTAGTATATCAGGGTCTGGCTACACCTTC. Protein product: CASSISGSGYTF.